Described below is a single TCR beta chain sequence and its context. Its target is not known. About 10 milliliters of peripheral blood were drawn from each donor into EDTA-treated tubes. Each sample had at least 7 million PBMCs isolated. The data were taken from a study of blood T cells in healthy people across ages. PCR was performed a second time for about 7 to 11 cycles using a sample-barcoded 5' primer and a J-beta primer mix. Every sample returned 3 million or more CDR3-containing paired-end reads. TCRdb recomputed calls from the 5' RACE reads with MiXCR, one row per CDR3 protein. Of about 1.4 million distinct CDR3 sequences in the sample, approximately 59% were seen once. Germline CDR1 reads MNHNS; CDR2 reads SASEGT. V was cut by 7 bases and J by 7 bases, with 10 bases left in between. The CDR3 is 12 amino acids. Study-wide findings and caveats: Underestimates were what the diversity estimates from one million T cells were considered to be.

Sequencing used blood. This TCR was recovered from a man between 18 and 35 years old in good health. V gene TRBV6-1 combines with J gene TRBJ1-4; no firm D call. The CDR3 region is CASTRYFEKLFF. The CDR3 DNA reads TGTGCCAGCACTAGGTACTTTGAAAAACTGTTTTTT.